The 9 T cell receptor beta chains below come from one sample, sequenced in a study of monozygotic twins with inflammatory bowel disease (dated by TCRdb to about 2019). The receptor library was made with 5' RACE. The sequencing machine was an Illumina HiSeq 2500. After TCRdb reprocessed the reads, each CDR3 protein sequence was kept as one row, without DNA. The table for this sample shows about 160,000 distinct CDR3 sequences. The leading ten clones occupy around 2.8% of the sample. The sample consisted of blood. These receptors were collected from a human donor with ulcerative colitis or Crohn's disease, or a healthy co-twin of an affected twin (not recorded which).

V and J are TRBV6-1 and TRBJ1-6. From germline, CDR1 is MNHNS and CDR2 SASEGT. The CDR3 runs to 15 residues. The CDR3 protein is CASRPDRNENSPLHF.

V is TRBV7-9 and J is TRBJ2-1; absent DNA, TCRdb's TRBD2 call cannot be checked. Germline assignment: CDR1 SEHNR and CDR2 FQNEAQ (reference sequence). This CDR3 has 15 residues. CDR3 sequence reads: CASSSGSGTINEQFF. The whole variable domain, filled in from reference TRBV7-9 and TRBJ2-1, reads DTGVSQNPRHKITKRGQNVTFRCDPISEHNRLYWYRQTLGQGPEFLTYFQNEAQLEKSRLLSDRFSAERPKGSFSTLEIQRTEQGDSAMYLCASSSGSGTINEQFFGPGTRLTVL.

The chain has TRBV5-6 and TRBJ2-1; TCRdb lists TRBD1, though no DNA is available to test this call. The CDR3 contains 15 residues. Looked up from germline, CDR1 is SGHDT and CDR2 is YYEEEE. The CDR3 region is CASSLPGAGYNEQFF.

The V gene is TRBV7-8, the J gene TRBJ2-1; TCRdb indicates TRBD2, and absent DNA this call remains unverified. This CDR3 contains 18 residues. From germline, CDR1 is SGHVS and CDR2 FQNEAQ. The CDR3 here is CASSLTGVRLAGADEQFF.

CDR3 region: CAISESNREGYEQYF. This chain uses TRBV10-3 with TRBJ2-7; TCRdb calls TRBD2, which cannot be checked without DNA. This CDR3 is 15 amino acids long. The germline gives CDR1 ENHRY, CDR2 SYGVKD.

V is TRBV19 and J is TRBJ2-1; TCRdb selects TRBD1, and the lack of DNA leaves this call unchecked. This CDR3 contains 17 residues. Germline V gene lookup returns CDR1 LNHDA and CDR2 SQIVND (reference sequence). The CDR3 protein is CASSMTPGGGTYNEQFF.

The chain is built from TRBV5-1 and TRBJ1-6; checking the TCRdb D call of TRBD1 is not possible without DNA. The CDR3 consists of 16 residues. Germline CDR1 is SGHRS and CDR2 is YFSETQ. CDR3 in amino acids: CASSLGFGQGNSPLHF.

The chain joins TRBV10-3 to TRBJ1-1; TCRdb selects TRBD1, and the lack of DNA leaves this call unchecked. CDR3 length: 15 amino acids. CDR1 and CDR2 from the germline V gene are ENHRY and SYGVKD. The CDR3 sequence: CAISELGVANTEAFF.

The chain uses TRBV6-2 or TRBV6-3 and TRBJ1-5. In germline, CDR1 is MNHEY, CDR2 SVGEGT. This CDR3 has 14 residues. This CDR3 reads CASSYSSSIQPQHF.